This T cell receptor (beta chain) was recovered during a study of T cells in Graves' hyperthyroidism and ophthalmopathy. Authors of the study amplified TCR beta CDR3 regions from RNA transcripts. A set of HTBI primers served as the primers for a first-round RT-PCR of the TCR CDR3. TCRdb analysed the multiplex PCR reads with MiXCR anew, one entry per CDR3 protein. The data contain 650,000 to 850,000 distinct CDR3 sequences, 18% of them singletons. There are many counts of this clonotype. Trimming took 4 bases from V and 0 from J, leaving 10 bases between them. The CDR3 extends over 15 amino acids. Germline CDR1 is SNHLY and CDR2 is FYNNEI.

Sequenced material: blood. The chain combines TRBV2 with TRBJ1-5; no reliable D call. The sequence was obtained from a woman aged 45-65 years with Graves' hyperthyroidism that later progressed to Graves' ophthalmopathy. The CDR3 sequence is CASSVFGNSNQPQHF. DNA for the CDR3: TGTGCCAGCAGTGTTTTCGGAAATAGCAATCAGCCCCAGCATTTT.